These 30 T cell receptor beta chains were sequenced from one sample in a study of PD-L1 blockade in urothelial cancer. Specified time point: peripheral blood 6 weeks after treatment start. This table comes from immunoSEQ multiplex PCR, and its TCRdb copy is limited to in-frame clones, with some not included. The sample has approximately 28,000 clones, roughly 80% seen once; the top ten hold 3%. Sequenced material: PBMCs, taken around atezolizumab (anti-PD-L1) treatment. Receptor source: a man between 65 and 80 years old with urothelial cancer.

V and J are TRBV5-1 and TRBJ1-5; D ambiguous. Germline lookup yields CDR1 SGHRS and CDR2 YFSETQ. This CDR3 is built from 16 residues. V dropped 0 bases and J dropped 2 bases, with 12 bases sitting between them. The DNA of the CDR3 is TGCGCCAGCAGCTTGGATGGCACCCACGGCAATCAGCCCCAGCATTTT. Its translation is CASSLDGTHGNQPQHF.

This clone was seen only once. V is TRBV5-1 and J is TRBJ2-2, with 9 bases matching TRBD2. CDR3 length equals 18 residues. CDR1 is SGHRS and CDR2 is YFSETQ in the germline V gene. The V gene end was trimmed by 4 bases and the J gene end by 7 bases; junction bases not matched to a gene: 17. The CDR3 DNA reads as TGCGCCAGCAGCCCGACGGGTGGGCTAGCGGGGTTCGGCGGGGAGCTGTTTTTT. Translated: CASSPTGGLAGFGGELFF.

The chain joins TRBV30 to TRBJ1-1, with 7 bases that match TRBD1. The V gene's germline CDR1 is GTSNPN and CDR2 SVGIG (reference sequence). Trimming cost V 2 bases and J 0 bases; bases outside gene matches: 9. The CDR3 totals 16 residues. CDR3: CAWSKGQVRMNTEAFF. The CDR3 coding sequence is TGTGCCTGGAGTAAAGGACAGGTTCGCATGAACACTGAAGCTTTCTTT.

The chain recombines TRBV7-2 with TRBJ1-2; D is unclear. CDR1 SGHTA and CDR2 FQGNSA come from the germline V gene. Trimming stripped 2 bases from V and 2 bases from J, with 12 bases between. The CDR3 is made up of 15 amino acids. This CDR3 reads CASSLTARINYGYTF. Here the CDR3 DNA reads TGTGCCAGCAGCTTAACCGCCAGAATAAACTATGGCTACACCTTC.

A few counts support this clone. V and J are TRBV10-3 and TRBJ2-3; perhaps TRBD1 as D (7 bases). Germline CDR1 ENHRY, CDR2 SYGVKD. Trimming cost V 7 bases and J 1 base, with 15 bases left between them. CDR3 length: 15 residues. The CDR3 here is CAIKGDREGTDTQYF. CDR3 DNA sequence: TGTGCCATCAAGGGAGACAGGGAGGGCACAGATACGCAGTATTTT.

The table lists this clone with a few counts. J is TRBJ1-1 and V is TRBV11-3; D is uncertain. This CDR3 spans 12 amino acids. V shed 4 bases and J shed 6 bases, with 9 bases lying between them. From germline, CDR1 is SGHNT and CDR2 YENEEA. The CDR3 region has the DNA TGTGCCAGCAGCTCTGGAGGCGCTGAAGCTTTCTTT. Encoded protein: CASSSGGAEAFF.

V gene TRBV29-1 combines with J gene TRBJ1-2; 8 positions match TRBD1. CDR3 size: 17 residues. V lost 3 bases and J lost 2; bases outside the gene matches: 14. Germline V gives CDR1 SQVTM, CDR2 ANQGSEA. The CDR3, as DNA: TGCAGCGTTGATGGATTTGGTCAGGGGGCCAGGAACTATGGCTACACCTTC. This translates into CSVDGFGQGARNYGYTF.

The chain is built from TRBV19 and TRBJ1-5; D is unresolved. CDR3 length equals 16 residues. Trimming took 6 bases from V and 5 from J, leaving 20 bases between them. Germline assignment: CDR1 LNHDA and CDR2 SQIVND (reference sequence). The CDR3 sequence: CASSQIVAYADQPQHF. The CDR3 region has the DNA TGTGCCAGTAGCCAAATAGTTGCGTATGCCGATCAGCCCCAGCATTTT.

The V and J genes are TRBV4-2 and TRBJ2-3, with 10 bases lining up with TRBD2. J was trimmed by 5 bases and V by 0 bases; bases with no gene match: 8. Germline assignment: CDR1 LGHNA and CDR2 YNFKEQ. The CDR3 sequence is 17 residues long. CDR3 DNA: TGTGCCAGCAGCCAAGAGGGCCAGCGGGAGGGAGGAGATACGCAGTATTTT. Translating it yields CASSQEGQREGGDTQYF.

V and J are TRBV10-3 and TRBJ1-2; D not resolved. Trimming shortened V by 0 bases and J by 7 bases, and 6 bases separated the two germline ends. Germline V gene lookup returns CDR1 ENHRY and CDR2 SYGVKD. The CDR3 has 12 residues. Here the CDR3 DNA reads TGTGCCATCAGTGAGTCCACTTTTGGCTACACCTTC. This translates into CAISESTFGYTF.

This chain's CDR3 is CASSLDAGTQETQYF. The DNA for the CDR3 is TGCGCCAGCAGCTTGGATGCGGGGACCCAAGAGACCCAGTACTTC. The chain links TRBV5-1 to TRBJ2-5; TRBD2 is a possible D gene (6 bases). The CDR3 has 15 amino acids. Germline CDR1 reads SGHRS; CDR2 reads YFSETQ. The V and J ends lost 0 bases and 1 base respectively, with 10 bases between them.

This chain uses TRBV10-2 with TRBJ1-5; no clear D gene. Trimming pared 6 bases from V and 5 bases from J, leaving 11 bases between. The CDR3 length is 13 residues. Germline loops: CDR1 WSHSY, CDR2 SAAADI. CDR3 protein: CASRYSQDQPQHF. The CDR3 DNA sequence: TGCGCCAGCAGATACAGCCAAGATCAGCCCCAGCATTTT.

The gene calls are TRBV28 and TRBJ2-5; D is possibly TRBD1 (5 bases). This CDR3 contains 13 residues. Germline V gene data show CDR1 as MDHEN and CDR2 as SYDVKM. Trimming stripped 3 bases from V and 4 bases from J, with 9 bases between. CDR3 sequence reads: CASSLPGSETQYF. CDR3 sequence (DNA): TGTGCCAGCAGTTTGCCAGGGTCAGAGACCCAGTACTTC.

The rearrangement joins TRBV7-9 to TRBJ2-1; possibly TRBD1 for D (6 bases). The germline CDR1 and CDR2 sequences are SEHNR and FQNEAQ (reference sequence). The CDR3 totals 13 residues. Trimming removed 3 bases at V and 7 bases at J, with 10 bases between. The CDR3 spells CASSLGQGNEQFF. The CDR3 DNA reads TGTGCCAGCAGCTTGGGACAAGGGAATGAGCAGTTCTTC.

The chain couples TRBV10-2 to TRBJ1-5, with D unresolved. CDR1 WSHSY and CDR2 SAAADI come from the germline V gene. This CDR3 contains 15 residues. Deletions cut 5 bases from V and 10 bases from J, with 21 bases between. Here the CDR3 DNA reads TGCGCCAGCAGTAAACCGGGAAAGTCAATAATACCCCAGCATTTT. Amino acid sequence: CASSKPGKSIIPQHF.

CDR3 sequence (DNA): TGTGCCAGCAGCTTGGCCTATCGCGGGGCCACTGGCGATGAGCAGTTCTTC. Translated: CASSLAYRGATGDEQFF. The chain employs TRBV5-5 and TRBJ2-1, with D possibly matching TRBD2 (6 bases). The CDR3 is 17 residues long. From germline, CDR1 is SGHKS and CDR2 YYEKEE (reference sequence). Trimming took off 0 bases at V and 8 bases at J, with 21 bases between the two ends.

There are a few counts of this clone. The gene calls are TRBV29-1 and TRBJ2-3; 10 bases line up with TRBD2. This CDR3 contains 14 residues. V lost 6 bases and J lost 4; bases outside the gene matches: 7. CDR1 is SQVTM, CDR2 ANQGSEA, per germline. In DNA form, the CDR3 reads TGCAGCGTAGCTACTAGCGGGGTGTCAGATACGCAGTATTTT. This sequence encodes CSVATSGVSDTQYF.

J is TRBJ1-1 and V is TRBV18; 9 bases are shared with TRBD1. The CDR3 contains 14 residues. Trimming cost V 3 bases and J 2 bases; bases outside gene matches: 1. In germline, CDR1 is KGHSH, CDR2 LQKENI. In nucleotides, the CDR3 is TGTGCCAGCTCACCGGGACAGGGAAACACTGAAGCTTTCTTT. Translated, it gives CASSPGQGNTEAFF.

The V call is TRBV19, the J call TRBJ1-5; 8 nucleotides match TRBD1. Looked up from germline, CDR1 is LNHDA and CDR2 is SQIVND (reference sequence). There are 14 residues in the CDR3. Losses at the gene ends were 6 bases for V and 3 bases for J; bases not matched to a gene: 4. The CDR3 DNA reads TGTGCCAGTAGAGGACAGGGCAACAATCAGCCCCAGCATTTT. Protein product: CASRGQGNNQPQHF. Combining the CDR3 with reference TRBV19 and TRBJ1-5 gives the whole variable domain DGGITQSPKYLFRKEGQNVTLSCEQNLNHDAMYWYRQDPGQGLRLIYYSQIVNDFQKGDIAEGYSVSREKKESFPLTVTSAQKNPTAFYLCASRGQGNNQPQHFGDGTRLSIL.

This clone turned up a few times. The CDR3 sequence: CASSTRQGPTEAFF. The CDR3 DNA reads as TGTGCCAGTAGTACCCGACAGGGGCCAACTGAAGCTTTCTTT. The chain employs TRBV19 and TRBJ1-1; 8 bases are a match to TRBD1. CDR1 LNHDA and CDR2 SQIVND come from the germline V gene (reference sequence). After removal of 4 bases from V and 5 bases from J, the junction contained 6 bases not matched to a gene. The CDR3 loop spans 14 amino acids.

This rearrangement joins TRBV19 to TRBJ1-2; D possibly corresponds to TRBD1 (5 bases). Germline V gene lookup returns CDR1 LNHDA and CDR2 SQIVND (reference sequence). The V and J ends lost 4 bases and 4 bases respectively, with 13 bases between them. This CDR3 has 14 residues. In DNA form, the CDR3 reads TGTGCCAGTAGTACTCCAGGGATATTCTATGGCTACACCTTC. This sequence encodes CASSTPGIFYGYTF.

V usage is TRBV30 and J usage is TRBJ2-7, with TRBD2 matching over 10 bases. In germline, CDR1 is GTSNPN, CDR2 SVGIG (reference sequence). The CDR3 contains 14 residues. Trimming at V came to 3 bases and at J to 7 bases, leaving 9 bases not matched to a gene. CDR3 sequence: CAWRLAGGPWEQYF. For the CDR3, the DNA is TGTGCCTGGAGGTTAGCGGGGGGCCCTTGGGAGCAGTACTTC.

The chain has TRBV28 and TRBJ2-7; the D is unclear. This CDR3 has 15 amino acids. Germline CDR1 reads MDHEN; CDR2 reads SYDVKM. The V and J ends lost 3 bases and 5 bases respectively, with 17 bases between them. CDR3 loop: CASSFGVEFGNEQYF. CDR3 DNA sequence: TGTGCCAGCAGTTTCGGTGTCGAATTCGGTAACGAGCAGTACTTC.

This chain joins TRBV2 and TRBJ1-2; D not certain. Per germline, CDR1 SNHLY and CDR2 FYNNEI. Trimming removed 4 bases at V and 0 bases at J, with 12 bases between. This CDR3 is built from 15 residues. This CDR3 reads CASSATYQANYGYTF. The CDR3 DNA sequence: TGTGCCAGCAGTGCCACCTACCAAGCTAACTATGGCTACACCTTC.

This chain joins TRBV27 and TRBJ1-4; D ambiguous. The germline V gene encodes CDR1 MNHEY and CDR2 SMNVEV (reference sequence). V shed 2 bases and J shed 8 bases, with 3 bases lying between them. The CDR3 has 11 residues. CDR3 sequence: CASSLQEKLFF. The CDR3 DNA is TGTGCCAGCAGTTTACAGGAAAAACTGTTTTTT.

The J gene is TRBJ1-6, the V gene TRBV5-1; 9 nucleotides align to TRBD1. Germline CDR1 reads SGHRS; CDR2 reads YFSETQ. The CDR3 contains 17 residues. After removal of 0 bases from V and 4 bases from J, the junction contained 5 bases not matched to a gene. The CDR3 sequence: CASSLDGTGFYNSPLHF. CDR3 nucleotides: TGCGCCAGCAGCTTGGACGGGACAGGGTTTTATAATTCACCCCTCCACTTT.

The rearrangement links TRBV13 to TRBJ1-2; D is ambiguous. The length of the CDR3 is 13 residues. CDR1 and CDR2 from the germline V gene are PRHDT and FYEKMQ (reference sequence). Trimming took off 5 bases at V and 5 bases at J, with 12 bases between the two ends. CDR3 bases: TGTGCCAGCAGCCCCCCTAAGCGGTATGGCTACACCTTC. Residues: CASSPPKRYGYTF.

The gene calls are TRBV5-3 and TRBJ1-5, with TRBD1 matching over 9 bases. TRBV5-3 has ORF status, its function being uncertain. V lost 4 bases and J lost 7; bases outside the gene matches: 9. The CDR3 contains 15 residues. CDR3 in amino acids: CARSRRDRVGQPQHF. The CDR3 region has the DNA TGTGCCAGAAGCCGCCGGGACAGGGTTGGACAGCCCCAGCATTTT.

This sequence joins TRBV2 and TRBJ1-4, with D hard to call. CDR3 size: 15 residues. CDR1 is SNHLY and CDR2 is FYNNEI in the germline V gene. The V end was cut by 6 bases, the J end by 3 bases, with 14 bases between. The CDR3 nucleotides are TGTGCCAGCAGCCCACAGTCTGCAGCTAATGAAAAACTGTTTTTT. This translates into CASSPQSAANEKLFF. The variable domain in full, completed from reference TRBV2 and TRBJ1-4, reads EPEVTQTPSHQVTQMGQEVILRCVPISNHLYFYWYRQILGQKVEFLVSFYNNEISEKSEIFDDQFSVERPDGSNFTLKIRSTKLEDSAMYFCASSPQSAANEKLFFGSGTQLSVL.

CDR3 in amino acids: CASSPHTDTQYF. CDR3 DNA: TGTGCCAGCAGCCCACACACAGATACGCAGTATTTT. The V gene is TRBV9, the J gene TRBJ2-3; D is uncertain. CDR1 and CDR2 from the germline V gene are SGDLS and YYNGEE. There are 12 residues in the CDR3. V dropped 4 bases and J dropped 2 bases, with 5 bases sitting between them.